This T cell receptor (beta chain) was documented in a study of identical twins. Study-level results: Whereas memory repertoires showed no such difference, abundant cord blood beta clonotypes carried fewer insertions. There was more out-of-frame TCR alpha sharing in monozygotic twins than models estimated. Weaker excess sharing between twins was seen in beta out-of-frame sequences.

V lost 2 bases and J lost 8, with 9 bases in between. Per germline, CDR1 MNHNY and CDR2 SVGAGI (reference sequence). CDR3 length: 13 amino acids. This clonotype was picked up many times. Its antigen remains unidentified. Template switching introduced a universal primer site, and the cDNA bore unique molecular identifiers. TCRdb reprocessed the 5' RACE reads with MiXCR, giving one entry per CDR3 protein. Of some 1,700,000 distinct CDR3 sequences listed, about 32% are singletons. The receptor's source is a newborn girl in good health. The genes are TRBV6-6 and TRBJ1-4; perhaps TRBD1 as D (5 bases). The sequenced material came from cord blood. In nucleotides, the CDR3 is TGTGCCAGCAGTTACAGGGGTGGAGAAAAACTGTTTTTT. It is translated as CASSYRGGEKLFF.